The 26 T cell receptor beta chains listed next were all sequenced from one sample in a study of shared clonotypes between healthy human individuals. Assay: immunoSEQ multiplex PCR; the TCRdb copy retains only in-frame clones and omits some. Of some 2,400,000 clones in the sample, 90% to 96% were seen once. Sequencing used naive CD4+ T cells sorted from blood. Subset noted: CD45RA+ positively selected. These receptors were taken from a man between 18 and 35 years old in good health.

The rearrangement links TRBV5-4 to TRBJ1-5; no clear D gene. Germline CDR1 reads SGHNT; CDR2 reads YYREEE (reference sequence). The CDR3 sequence is 16 residues long. V lost 10 bases and J 0 bases, leaving 20 bases between the germline ends. CDR3 protein: CAQRTREFRSNQPQHF. DNA for the CDR3: TGTGCCCAAAGAACCCGGGAATTCCGTAGCAATCAGCCCCAGCATTTT.

This clone was seen only once. The sample has other DNA sequences that encode this CDR3 too. The chain links TRBV30 to TRBJ1-2; TRBD1 might be the D (5 bases). This CDR3 is built from 15 residues. The germline CDR1 and CDR2 sequences are GTSNPN and SVGIG (reference sequence). Trimming cost V 0 bases and J 1 base, with 12 bases left between them. The CDR3 loop is CAWSVQGAGNYGYTF. The CDR3 nucleotides read TGTGCCTGGAGTGTACAAGGGGCGGGTAACTATGGCTACACCTTC.

Turning to this clone: Distinct nucleotide sequences in the sample also encode this CDR3. The chain uses TRBV10-3 and TRBJ1-3; 7 bases map to TRBD1. The ends lost 4 bases at V and 2 bases at J; junction bases unmatched: 2. Germline assignment: CDR1 ENHRY and CDR2 SYGVKD. The CDR3 has 14 residues. DNA for the CDR3: TGTGCCATCAGTGTAGACAGGGCTGGAAACACCATATATTTT. It specifies CAISVDRAGNTIYF.

The chain couples TRBV7-2 to TRBJ1-2, with D perhaps matching TRBD1 (5 bases). In germline, CDR1 is SGHTA, CDR2 FQGNSA. The CDR3 loop spans 14 amino acids. Deletions cut 2 bases from V and 8 bases from J, with 15 bases between. The CDR3 here is CASSLLGGEMGYTF. The CDR3 DNA sequence: TGTGCCAGCAGCTTACTGGGGGGTGAAATGGGCTACACCTTC.

V gene TRBV12-5 combines with J gene TRBJ1-1; TRBD1 agrees at 9 bases. The V gene end was trimmed by 0 bases and the J gene end by 0 bases; junction bases not matched to a gene: 11. Germline lookup yields CDR1 LGHNT and CDR2 FRNRAP. The CDR3 consists of 19 residues. CDR3 sequence (DNA): TGTGCTAGTGGTTTGGTACGGTTACAGGGGGCCGGAGTGAACACTGAAGCTTTCTTT. Protein product: CASGLVRLQGAGVNTEAFF.

This chain connects TRBV19 to TRBJ2-2, with D perhaps TRBD1 (5 bases). The germline V gene encodes CDR1 LNHDA and CDR2 SQIVND (reference sequence). This CDR3 comprises 15 residues. The ends were cut back, 9 bases at V and 3 bases at J, with 17 bases in the middle. The CDR3 is CASLLGQGDTGELFF. The CDR3 bases are TGTGCCAGCCTGCTGGGGCAGGGTGACACCGGGGAGCTGTTTTTT.

The chain has TRBV5-1 and TRBJ2-7; D gene uncertain. Germline V lookup: CDR1 SGHRS, CDR2 YFSETQ. The CDR3 totals 14 residues. Trimming took off 4 bases at V and 0 bases at J, with 11 bases between the two ends. The CDR3: CASSITPGSYEQYF. CDR3 nucleotide sequence: TGCGCCAGCAGCATCACACCCGGCTCCTACGAGCAGTACTTC.

The chain uses TRBV10-3 and TRBJ1-1; weak D call: TRBD1 (6 bases). This CDR3 is 15 amino acids long. Trimming left V 4 bases short and J 3 bases short, with 15 bases between. The germline gives CDR1 ENHRY, CDR2 SYGVKD. Here the CDR3 reads CAISGLRGQYTEAFF. CDR3 bases: TGTGCCATCAGTGGGCTACGAGGACAGTACACTGAAGCTTTCTTT.

Remarks on this clone: Distinct nucleotide sequences in the sample also encode this CDR3. This chain joins TRBV9 and TRBJ2-1; 10 bases align to TRBD2. The CDR3 contains 15 residues. V was clipped by 1 base and J by 4 bases; unmatched bases: 2. Germline CDR1 and CDR2: SGDLS and YYNGEE. CDR3 DNA: TGTGCCAGCAGCGTATTAGCGGGAGGTTACAATGAGCAGTTCTTC. Protein: CASSVLAGGYNEQFF.

The V and J genes are TRBV5-6 and TRBJ1-4; D not resolved. The V end was cut by 0 bases, the J end by 8 bases, with 11 bases between. The CDR3 spans 14 residues. Germline loops: CDR1 SGHDT, CDR2 YYEEEE. The CDR3 protein is CASSLGVAGEKLFF. CDR3 DNA: TGTGCCAGCAGCTTGGGGGTGGCAGGCGAAAAACTGTTTTTT.

This clone was counted once. The gene calls are TRBV10-3 and TRBJ2-1; possible D gene TRBD2, 5 bases. The CDR3 runs 17 residues. V gave up 3 bases and J gave up 4 bases, with 19 bases separating them. Germline lookup yields CDR1 ENHRY and CDR2 SYGVKD. The CDR3 coding sequence is TGTGCCATCAGTGAATTACCTGATCAGCGGTATTACAATGAGCAGTTCTTC. Encoded protein: CAISELPDQRYYNEQFF.

The chain couples TRBV10-3 to TRBJ1-1, with D possibly TRBD1 on 5 matching bases. V lost 5 bases to trimming and J lost 5 bases, with 9 bases between them. The germline V gene encodes CDR1 ENHRY and CDR2 SYGVKD. This CDR3 has 12 amino acids. Here the CDR3 DNA reads TGTGCCATCAGTCAGGGATATACTGAAGCTTTCTTT. Its translation is CAISQGYTEAFF.

The chain links TRBV29-1 to TRBJ2-3, with 8 bases aligning to TRBD2. V shed 7 bases and J 2 bases; nucleotides not matched to a gene: 11. Looked up from germline, CDR1 is SQVTM and CDR2 is ANQGSEA. The CDR3 runs to 15 residues. CDR3 residues: CSADQLAEATDTQYF. The CDR3 nucleotides are TGCAGCGCCGACCAACTAGCGGAGGCCACAGATACGCAGTATTTT.

In the case of this clone: The same CDR3 arises from other DNA sequences in this sample as well. The V gene is TRBV18, the J gene TRBJ2-5; D gene unclear. V dropped 6 bases and J dropped 1 base, with 9 bases sitting between them. CDR3 size: 13 residues. Looked up from germline, CDR1 is KGHSH and CDR2 is LQKENI. Written as DNA, the CDR3 is TGTGCCAGCTCGCCCAGGCTCCAAGAGACCCAGTACTTC. This encodes CASSPRLQETQYF.

The chain is built from TRBV5-6 and TRBJ1-1; D gene uncertain. Germline-derived CDR1 and CDR2 are SGHDT and YYEEEE. This CDR3 region has 13 residues. Trimming took 2 bases from V and 4 from J, leaving 9 bases between them. CDR3 in DNA: TGTGCCAGCAGCTTTCACAACCCCACTGAAGCTTTCTTT. Its protein is CASSFHNPTEAFF.

As regards this clone: In the same sample, other DNA sequences code for this CDR3. The rearrangement joins TRBV11-2 to TRBJ2-7; D not resolved. There are 14 residues in the CDR3. Trimming shortened V by 0 bases and J by 1 base, and 7 bases separated the two germline ends. Germline V CDR1 and CDR2: SGHAT, FQNNGV. DNA of the CDR3: TGTGCCAGCAGCTTAGATCGGCGATCCTACGAGCAGTACTTC. Protein: CASSLDRRSYEQYF.

The gene calls are TRBV6-5 and TRBJ1-2; weak D call: TRBD1 (5 bases). The CDR3 is 15 residues long. CDR1 and CDR2 from the germline V gene are MNHEY and SVGAGI. V lost 4 bases and J 3 bases, leaving 15 bases between the germline ends. The CDR3 DNA reads TGTGCCAGCAGTTCTCGTAGCCTGGGGGACTATGGCTACACCTTC. Protein sequence: CASSSRSLGDYGYTF.

This chain uses TRBV7-2 with TRBJ1-2, with a possible D match to TRBD1 (5 bases). The CDR3 length is 13 residues. The V and J ends lost 2 bases and 8 bases respectively, with 12 bases between them. CDR1 SGHTA and CDR2 FQGNSA come from the germline V gene. The CDR3 sequence is CASSLLGVGGYTF. The CDR3 DNA reads TGTGCCAGCAGCTTACTAGGGGTCGGAGGCTACACCTTC.

This clone came up a few times. The genes are TRBV19 and TRBJ1-2; D unresolved. V was trimmed by 5 bases and J by 7 bases, leaving 8 bases between them. This CDR3 has 11 amino acids. From germline, CDR1 is LNHDA and CDR2 SQIVND (reference sequence). The CDR3 region is CASSFVSGYTF. CDR3 DNA sequence: TGTGCCAGTAGTTTTGTTAGTGGCTACACCTTC.

V is TRBV5-5 and J is TRBJ2-3; unclear D gene. V was shortened by 2 bases and J by 4 bases, with 8 bases between the two germline ends. The CDR3 is made up of 13 amino acids. Germline CDR1 is SGHKS and CDR2 is YYEKEE (reference sequence). This CDR3 reads CASSLAGADTQYF. For the CDR3, the DNA is TGTGCCAGCAGCTTAGCCGGTGCAGATACGCAGTATTTT.

This chain links TRBV12-5 with TRBJ2-7; D perhaps matches TRBD1 (5 bases). CDR3 size: 14 residues. V was pared by 9 bases and J by 0 bases, with 15 bases between. CDR1 and CDR2 from the germline V gene are LGHNT and FRNRAP. CDR3: CASRTTVSSYEQYF. CDR3 in DNA: TGTGCTAGCAGGACGACAGTAAGCTCCTACGAGCAGTACTTC.

The chain joins TRBV5-1 to TRBJ1-2, with D possibly matching TRBD1 (6 bases). This CDR3 contains 15 residues. Germline-derived CDR1 and CDR2 are SGHRS and YFSETQ. Trimming cost V 4 bases and J 4 bases, with 17 bases left between them. Here the CDR3 DNA reads TGCGCCAGCAGCCCCACGGACAGAATTAGCTATGGCTACACCTTC. Residues: CASSPTDRISYGYTF.

The chain employs TRBV10-2 and TRBJ2-4; 7 bases line up with TRBD1. Trimming took 4 bases from V and 3 from J; bases not matched to a gene: 3. Germline CDR1 reads WSHSY; CDR2 reads SAAADI. The CDR3 consists of 14 residues. The CDR3 region is CASSVAGGKNIQYF. Here the CDR3 DNA reads TGCGCCAGCAGTGTTGCAGGGGGCAAAAACATTCAGTACTTC.

The CDR3 DNA reads TGTGCCAGCAGCTTAGCGGGAGTTTCCGGGGAGCTGTTTTTT. Its translation: CASSLAGVSGELFF. The genes are TRBV7-8 and TRBJ2-2, with D maybe TRBD2 (5 bases). The CDR3 has 14 residues. V was shortened by 0 bases and J by 6 bases, with 8 bases between the two germline ends. Germline loops: CDR1 SGHVS, CDR2 FQNEAQ. Full variable domain (outside the CDR3, taken from reference TRBV7-8 and TRBJ2-2): GAGVSQSPRYKVAKRGQDVALRCDPISGHVSLFWYQQALGQGPEFLTYFQNEAQLDKSGLPSDRFFAERPEGSVSTLKIQRTQQEDSAVYLCASSLAGVSGELFFGEGSRLTVL.

This clone has a handful of counts. The V call is TRBV11-2, the J call TRBJ1-2, with 10 bases lining up with TRBD1. V lost 5 bases to trimming and J lost 6 bases; unmatched junction nucleotides: 6. Per germline, CDR1 SGHAT and CDR2 FQNNGV. This CDR3 is 14 amino acids long. The CDR3 sequence is CASSRPGTGDGYTF. CDR3 bases: TGTGCCAGCAGCCGTCCCGGGACAGGGGATGGCTACACCTTC. The variable domain in full, with the rest retrieved from reference TRBV11-2 and TRBJ1-2, is EAGVAQSPRYKIIEKRQSVAFWCNPISGHATLYWYQQILGQGPKLLIQFQNNGVVDDSQLPKDRFSAERLKGVDSTLKIQPAKLEDSAVYLCASSRPGTGDGYTFGSGTRLTVV.

The genes are TRBV18 and TRBJ1-1, with D uncertain. The germline gives CDR1 KGHSH, CDR2 LQKENI. The CDR3 sequence is 15 residues long. V shed 3 bases and J shed 1 base, with 12 bases lying between them. The CDR3 protein is CASSPDKVANTEAFF. DNA for the CDR3: TGTGCCAGCTCACCTGACAAGGTAGCGAACACTGAAGCTTTCTTT.